This section outlines one T cell receptor (beta chain) sequence together with its context. Germline lookup yields CDR1 SNHLY and CDR2 FYNNEI. CDR3 length: 15 amino acids. The trim removed 5 bases at V and 6 bases at J, leaving 6 bases unmatched. The data stem from a study of blood T cell repertoires in COVID-19. Study overall: Researchers got acute and convalescent COVID-19 samples from the United States, Italy and Spain. T cells, B-cell-depleted T cells, or PBMCs provided the cDNA or gDNA that served as material.

Libraries were prepared by immunoSEQ multiplex PCR; TCRdb keeps only in-frame clonotypes and omits some of them. The data hold around 60,000 clones, with 90% observed a single time. The chain is built from TRBV2 and TRBJ2-2; 10 positions agree with TRBD2. The sequencing sample was made of peripheral blood. The receptor's source is a man aged 60 to 75 with active COVID-19. CDR3 coding DNA: TGTGCCAGCAGTAGCCTAGCGGGGGCCCCCGGGGAGCTGTTTTTT. Its translation: CASSSLAGAPGELFF.